This T cell receptor (beta chain) originates from a study of metastatic and nonmetastatic thyroid tumors. About the research overall: For malignant and benign thyroid patients, tumor or nodule tissue and blood were the sources whose repertoires were compared.

Trimming removed 0 bases from V and 5 bases from J, with 15 bases in between. Germline CDR1 reads SGHVS; CDR2 reads FQNEAQ. This CDR3 comprises 16 residues. The authors' processing: A classifier for distant metastasis in papillary thyroid cancer was constructed using CDR3 differences observed across clinicopathological groups. Through MiXCR, TCRdb re-clonotyped the PCR reads. These V and J calls derive from TCRdb rather than the authors' analysis. The table has about 30,000 clones, 20% to 30% seen once; the top ten hold around 2.5%. The sample holds many counts of this clone. Its antigen is not known. Study results and caveats: Within blood and tumor, benign nodules reportedly had significantly lower TCR beta diversity than malignant thyroid tumors did.

Among the patients, none had received any treatment before thyroid surgery. This chain links TRBV7-8 with TRBJ2-3; D gene unclear. This receptor was obtained from a female donor with papillary thyroid cancer or a benign thyroid nodule (not recorded which). Some clones in this sample may be carry-over from other donors' samples. Sequenced sample: blood. The CDR3 coding sequence is TGTGCCAGCAGCTTAGCGTGGCGCGAGCAAGGAGATACGCAGTATTTT. Translated: CASSLAWREQGDTQYF.